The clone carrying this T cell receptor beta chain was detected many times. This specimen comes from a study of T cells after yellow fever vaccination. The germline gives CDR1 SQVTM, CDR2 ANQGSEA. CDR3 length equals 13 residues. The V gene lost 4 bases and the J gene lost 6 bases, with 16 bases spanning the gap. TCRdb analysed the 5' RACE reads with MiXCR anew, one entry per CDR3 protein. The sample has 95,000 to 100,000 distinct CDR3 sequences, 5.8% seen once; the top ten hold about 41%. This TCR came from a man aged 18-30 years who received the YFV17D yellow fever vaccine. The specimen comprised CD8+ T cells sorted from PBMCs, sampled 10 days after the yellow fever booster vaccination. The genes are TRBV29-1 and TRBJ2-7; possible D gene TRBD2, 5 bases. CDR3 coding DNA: TGCAGCGTTGTAGACGGAGGAAGGTCCGAGCAGTACTTC. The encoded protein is CSVVDGGRSEQYF.